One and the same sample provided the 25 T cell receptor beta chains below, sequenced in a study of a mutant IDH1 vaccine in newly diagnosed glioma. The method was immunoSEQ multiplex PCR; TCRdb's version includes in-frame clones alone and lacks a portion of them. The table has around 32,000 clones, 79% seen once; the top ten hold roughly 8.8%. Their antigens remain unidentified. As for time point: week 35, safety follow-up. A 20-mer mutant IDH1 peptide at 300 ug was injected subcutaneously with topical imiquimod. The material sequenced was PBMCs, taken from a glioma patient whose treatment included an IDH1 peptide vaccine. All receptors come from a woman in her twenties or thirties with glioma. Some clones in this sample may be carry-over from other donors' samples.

CDR3: CASSPDRPGDEQFF. The DNA of the CDR3 is TGTGCCAGCAGCCCGGACCGACCGGGGGATGAGCAGTTCTTC. The V gene is TRBV7-6, the J gene TRBJ2-1; weak D call: TRBD2 (6 bases). Germline CDR1 reads SGHVS; CDR2 reads FNYEAQ. The CDR3 extends over 14 amino acids. With 5 bases removed from V and 8 bases from J, the gap between germline ends came to 16 bases.

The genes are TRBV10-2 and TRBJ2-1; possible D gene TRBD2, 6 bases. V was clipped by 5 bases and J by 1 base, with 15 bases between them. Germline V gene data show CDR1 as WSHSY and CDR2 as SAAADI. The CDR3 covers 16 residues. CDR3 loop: CASSPHYGGSYNEQFF. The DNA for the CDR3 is TGCGCCAGCAGTCCCCATTACGGGGGATCCTACAATGAGCAGTTCTTC.

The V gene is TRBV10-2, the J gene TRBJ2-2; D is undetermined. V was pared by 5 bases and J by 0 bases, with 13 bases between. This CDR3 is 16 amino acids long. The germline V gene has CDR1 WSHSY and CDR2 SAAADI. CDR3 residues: CASSYTAPANTGELFF. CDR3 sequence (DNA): TGCGCCAGCAGTTATACAGCTCCCGCGAACACCGGGGAGCTGTTTTTT.

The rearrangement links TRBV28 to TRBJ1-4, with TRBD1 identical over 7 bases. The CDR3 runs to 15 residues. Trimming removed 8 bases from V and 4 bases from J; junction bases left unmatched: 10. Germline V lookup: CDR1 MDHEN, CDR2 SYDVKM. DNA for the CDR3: TGTGCCAGCCAGACCTTGGGACAGAATAATGAAAAACTGTTTTTT. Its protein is CASQTLGQNNEKLFF. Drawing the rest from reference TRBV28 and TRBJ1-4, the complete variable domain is DVKVTQSSRYLVKRTGEKVFLECVQDMDHENMFWYRQDPGLGLRLIYFSYDVKMKEKGDIPEGYSVSREKKERFSLILESASTNQTSMYLCASQTLGQNNEKLFFGSGTQLSVL.

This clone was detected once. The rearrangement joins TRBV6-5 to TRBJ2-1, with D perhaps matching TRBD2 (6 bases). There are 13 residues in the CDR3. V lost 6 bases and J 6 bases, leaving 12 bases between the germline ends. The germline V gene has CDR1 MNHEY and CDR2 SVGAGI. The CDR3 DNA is TGTGCCAGCAGAGAAGACGGGAGCAATGAGCAGTTCTTC. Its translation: CASREDGSNEQFF.

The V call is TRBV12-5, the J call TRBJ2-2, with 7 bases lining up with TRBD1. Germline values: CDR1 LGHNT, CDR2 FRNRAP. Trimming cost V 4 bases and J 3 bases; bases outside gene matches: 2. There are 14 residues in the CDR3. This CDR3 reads CASGSGTDTGELFF. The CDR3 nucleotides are TGTGCTAGTGGTTCCGGGACAGACACCGGGGAGCTGTTTTTT.

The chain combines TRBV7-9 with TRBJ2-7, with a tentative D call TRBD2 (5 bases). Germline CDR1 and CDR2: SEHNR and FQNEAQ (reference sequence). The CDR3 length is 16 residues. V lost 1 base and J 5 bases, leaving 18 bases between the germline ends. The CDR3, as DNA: TGTGCCAGCAGCTTAGGCTTTGGCGGGTATTCGAACGAGCAGTACTTC. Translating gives CASSLGFGGYSNEQYF.

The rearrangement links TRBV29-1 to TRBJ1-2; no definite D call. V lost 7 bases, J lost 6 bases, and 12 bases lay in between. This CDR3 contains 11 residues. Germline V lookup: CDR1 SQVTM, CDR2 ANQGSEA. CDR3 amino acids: CSALRSDGYTF. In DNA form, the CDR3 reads TGCAGCGCCTTGAGGTCGGATGGCTACACCTTC. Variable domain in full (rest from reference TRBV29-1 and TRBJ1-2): SAVISQKPSRDICQRGTSLTIQCQVDSQVTMMFWYRQQPGQSLTLIATANQGSEATYESGFVIDKFPISRPNLTFSTLTVSNMSPEDSSIYLCSALRSDGYTFGSGTRLTVV.

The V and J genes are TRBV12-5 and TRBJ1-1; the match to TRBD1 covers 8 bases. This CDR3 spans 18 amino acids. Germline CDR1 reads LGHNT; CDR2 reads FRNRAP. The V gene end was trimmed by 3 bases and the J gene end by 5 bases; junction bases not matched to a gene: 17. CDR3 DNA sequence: TGTGCTAGTGGTTTTAGCCGGACAGGGCAGGGATTTGGAACTGAAGCTTTCTTT. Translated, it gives CASGFSRTGQGFGTEAFF.

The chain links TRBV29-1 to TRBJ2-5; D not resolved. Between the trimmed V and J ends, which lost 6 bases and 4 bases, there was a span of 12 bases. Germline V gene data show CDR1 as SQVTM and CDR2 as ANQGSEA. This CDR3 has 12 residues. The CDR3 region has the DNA TGCAGCGTCAAAAACCCAGCAGAGACCCAGTACTTC. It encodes CSVKNPAETQYF.

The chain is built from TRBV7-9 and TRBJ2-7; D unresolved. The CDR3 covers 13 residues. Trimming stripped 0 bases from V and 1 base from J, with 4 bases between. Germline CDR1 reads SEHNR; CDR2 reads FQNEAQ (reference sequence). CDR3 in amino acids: CASSLAGSYEQYF. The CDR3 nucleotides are TGTGCCAGCAGCTTAGCGGGATCCTACGAGCAGTACTTC.

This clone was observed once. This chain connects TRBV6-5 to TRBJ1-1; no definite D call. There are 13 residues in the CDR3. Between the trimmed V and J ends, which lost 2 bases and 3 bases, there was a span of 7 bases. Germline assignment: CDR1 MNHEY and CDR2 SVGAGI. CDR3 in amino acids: CASSYQIDTEAFF. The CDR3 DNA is TGTGCCAGCAGTTACCAGATCGACACTGAAGCTTTCTTT.

The CDR3 DNA is TGTGCCAGCAGCCTGGGAGGGGCGGGTGAAAAACTGTTTTTT. Translated: CASSLGGAGEKLFF. V usage is TRBV7-2 and J usage is TRBJ1-4, with a weak D call TRBD1 (5 bases). The germline V gene has CDR1 SGHTA and CDR2 FQGNSA. This CDR3 region has 14 residues. V lost 5 bases and J 7 bases, leaving 14 bases between the germline ends.

In nucleotides, the CDR3 is TGTGCCAGCAGTTTCGGGACAGGGGGAACAGATACGCAGTATTTT. Translating gives CASSFGTGGTDTQYF. The chain recombines TRBV6-5 with TRBJ2-3, with TRBD1 matching 11 bases. The CDR3 is made up of 15 amino acids. In germline, CDR1 is MNHEY, CDR2 SVGAGI. V lost 4 bases to trimming and J lost 3 bases; unmatched junction nucleotides: 3.

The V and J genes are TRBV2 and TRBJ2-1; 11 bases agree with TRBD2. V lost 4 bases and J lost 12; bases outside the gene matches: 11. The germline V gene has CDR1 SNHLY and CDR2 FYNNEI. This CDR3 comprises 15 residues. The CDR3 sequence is CASSVPTSGTVRQFF. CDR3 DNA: TGTGCCAGCAGTGTGCCGACTAGCGGGACTGTTCGGCAGTTCTTC.

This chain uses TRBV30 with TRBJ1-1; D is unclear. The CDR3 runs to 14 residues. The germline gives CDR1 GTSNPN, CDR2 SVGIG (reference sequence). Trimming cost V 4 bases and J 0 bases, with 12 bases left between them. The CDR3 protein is CAWTPAEMNTEAFF. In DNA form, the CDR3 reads TGTGCCTGGACTCCGGCCGAAATGAACACTGAAGCTTTCTTT.

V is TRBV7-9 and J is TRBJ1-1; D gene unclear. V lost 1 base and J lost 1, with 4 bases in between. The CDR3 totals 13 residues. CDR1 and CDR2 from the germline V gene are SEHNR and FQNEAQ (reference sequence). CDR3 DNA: TGTGCCAGCAGCTTAGATCCGAACACTGAAGCTTTCTTT. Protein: CASSLDPNTEAFF.

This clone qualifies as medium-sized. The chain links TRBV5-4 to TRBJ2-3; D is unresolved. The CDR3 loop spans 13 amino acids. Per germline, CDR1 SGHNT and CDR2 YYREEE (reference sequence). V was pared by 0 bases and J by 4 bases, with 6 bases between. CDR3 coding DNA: TGTGCCAGCAGCTTGGATCAGCCAGATACGCAGTATTTT. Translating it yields CASSLDQPDTQYF. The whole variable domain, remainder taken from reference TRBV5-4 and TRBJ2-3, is ETGVTQSPTHLIKTRGQQVTLRCSSQSGHNTVSWYQQALGQGPQFIFQYYREEENGRGNFPPRFSGLQFPNYSSELNVNALELDDSALYLCASSLDQPDTQYFGPGTRLTVL.

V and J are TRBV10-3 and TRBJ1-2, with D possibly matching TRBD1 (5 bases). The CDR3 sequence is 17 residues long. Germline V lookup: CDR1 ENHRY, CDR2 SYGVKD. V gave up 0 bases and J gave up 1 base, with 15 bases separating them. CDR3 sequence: CAISESPGSLVNYGYTF. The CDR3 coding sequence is TGTGCCATCAGTGAGTCGCCAGGGTCCCTGGTTAACTATGGCTACACCTTC.

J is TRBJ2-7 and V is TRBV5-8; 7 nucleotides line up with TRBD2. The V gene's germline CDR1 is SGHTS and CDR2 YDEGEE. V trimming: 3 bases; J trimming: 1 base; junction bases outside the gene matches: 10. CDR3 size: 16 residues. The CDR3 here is CASSWTSAGPSYEQYF. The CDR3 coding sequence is TGTGCCAGCAGCTGGACCTCAGCGGGACCATCCTACGAGCAGTACTTC. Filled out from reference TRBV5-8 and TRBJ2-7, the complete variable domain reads EAGVTQSPTHLIKTRGQQATLRCSPISGHTSVYWYQQALGLGLQFLLWYDEGEERNRGNFPPRFSGRQFPNYSSELNVNALELEDSALYLCASSWTSAGPSYEQYFGPGTRLTVT.

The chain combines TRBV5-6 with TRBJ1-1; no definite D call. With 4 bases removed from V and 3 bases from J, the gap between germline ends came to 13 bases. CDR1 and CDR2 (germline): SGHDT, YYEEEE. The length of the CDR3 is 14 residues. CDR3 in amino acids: CASSERATYTEAFF. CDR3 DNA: TGTGCCAGCAGCGAGCGGGCCACCTACACTGAAGCTTTCTTT. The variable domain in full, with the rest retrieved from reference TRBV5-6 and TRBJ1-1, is DAGVTQSPTHLIKTRGQQVTLRCSPKSGHDTVSWYQQALGQGPQFIFQYYEEEERQRGNFPDRFSGHQFPNYSSELNVNALLLGDSALYLCASSERATYTEAFFGQGTRLTVV.

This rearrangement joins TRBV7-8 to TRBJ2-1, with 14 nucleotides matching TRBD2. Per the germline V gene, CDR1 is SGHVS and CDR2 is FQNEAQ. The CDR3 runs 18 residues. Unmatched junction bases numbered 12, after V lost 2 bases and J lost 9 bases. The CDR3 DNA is TGTGCCAGCAGCTTATCCACTCCGACTAGCGGGAGGGCCAGTGAGCAGTTCTTC. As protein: CASSLSTPTSGRASEQFF.

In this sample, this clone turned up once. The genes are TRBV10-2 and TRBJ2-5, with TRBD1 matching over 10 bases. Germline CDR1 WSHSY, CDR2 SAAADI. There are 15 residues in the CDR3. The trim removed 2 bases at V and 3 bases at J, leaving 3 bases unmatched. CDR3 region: CASSEPGTGEETQYF. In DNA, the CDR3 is TGCGCCAGCAGTGAGCCCGGGACAGGGGAAGAGACCCAGTACTTC.

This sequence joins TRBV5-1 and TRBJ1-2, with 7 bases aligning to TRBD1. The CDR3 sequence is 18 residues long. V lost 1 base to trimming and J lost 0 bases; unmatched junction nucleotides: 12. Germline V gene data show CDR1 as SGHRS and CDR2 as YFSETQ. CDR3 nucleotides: TGCGCCAGCAGCTTGTACGGACAGGCACCTACAGCTAACTATGGCTACACCTTC. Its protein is CASSLYGQAPTANYGYTF. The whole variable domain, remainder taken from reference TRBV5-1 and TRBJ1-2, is KAGVTQTPRYLIKTRGQQVTLSCSPISGHRSVSWYQQTPGQGLQFLFEYFSETQRNKGNFPGRFSGRQFSNSRSEMNVSTLELGDSALYLCASSLYGQAPTANYGYTFGSGTRLTVV.

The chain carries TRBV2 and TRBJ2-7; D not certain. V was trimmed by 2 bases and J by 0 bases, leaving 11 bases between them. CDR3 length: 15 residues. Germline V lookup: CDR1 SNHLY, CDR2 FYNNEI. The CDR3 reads CASSEWGFGSYEQYF. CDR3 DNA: TGTGCCAGCAGTGAATGGGGATTTGGCTCCTACGAGCAGTACTTC.